The next 13 T cell receptor beta chains were all read from a single sample in a study of Ad26.COV2.S vaccination and SARS-CoV-2 variants. Treatment denoted: roughly 20 received Ad26.COV2.S at low or high dose, single or two shots; several received placebo; per-sample allocation not given. It was on day 63 after the first vaccine or placebo injection that samples were taken. Assay used: immunoSEQ multiplex PCR; TCRdb lists only in-frame clones, some missing. The sample yields hundreds of thousands of clones, approximately 84% seen once. Sequencing used peripheral blood, obtained in a trial of Ad26.COV2.S vaccine versus placebo. The receptor set was obtained from a person between 18 and 60 years old who received the Ad26.COV2.S COVID-19 vaccine or a placebo.

The rearrangement links TRBV6-5 to TRBJ2-1, with TRBD2 matching 7 bases. Germline CDR1 MNHEY, CDR2 SVGAGI. The CDR3 consists of 13 residues. After removal of 8 bases from V and 5 bases from J, the junction contained 6 bases not matched to a gene. CDR3 loop: CASVAGAHNEQFF. The CDR3 nucleotides are TGTGCCAGCGTGGCGGGAGCCCACAATGAGCAGTTCTTC.

The rearrangement joins TRBV5-6 to TRBJ2-2; 7 nucleotides line up with TRBD1. Germline loops: CDR1 SGHDT, CDR2 YYEEEE. CDR3 length: 15 amino acids. The V segment lost 4 bases and the J segment 5 bases; nucleotides outside the gene matches: 8. The chain's CDR3 is CASSRSQGRTGELFF. The CDR3 coding sequence is TGTGCCAGCAGCAGATCACAGGGGCGGACCGGGGAGCTGTTTTTT.

This chain connects TRBV11-3 to TRBJ2-1, with 13 nucleotides matching TRBD2. V shed 5 bases, J shed 5 bases, and the junction held 9 bases outside the gene matches. This CDR3 spans 17 amino acids. Germline V CDR1 and CDR2: SGHNT, YENEEA. This chain's CDR3 is CASSLQPGTSGNNEQFF. The CDR3 DNA reads as TGTGCCAGCAGCCTACAGCCCGGGACTAGCGGGAACAATGAGCAGTTCTTC. The full variable domain, its missing parts supplied by reference TRBV11-3 and TRBJ2-1, is EAGVVQSPRYKIIEKKQPVAFWCNPISGHNTLYWYLQNLGQGPELLIRYENEEAVDDSQLPKDRFSAERLKGVDSTLKIQPAELGDSAVYLCASSLQPGTSGNNEQFFGPGTRLTVL.

This chain links TRBV4-3 with TRBJ1-2; no clear D gene. Per germline, CDR1 LGHNA and CDR2 YSLEER. V was cut by 0 bases and J by 0 bases, with 8 bases left in between. CDR3 size: 15 residues. CDR3 DNA sequence: TGCGCCAGCAGCCAAGAAGGACTAGCTAACTATGGCTACACCTTC. It is translated as CASSQEGLANYGYTF.

The chain uses TRBV10-2 and TRBJ2-2; TRBD1 agrees at 7 bases. The J segment lost 5 bases and the V segment lost 7 bases, leaving 10 bases of the junction unmatched. The CDR3 covers 15 residues. CDR1 and CDR2 (germline): WSHSY, SAAADI. The CDR3 is CASKSKGARTGELFF. DNA of the CDR3: TGCGCCAGCAAATCGAAGGGGGCGCGGACCGGGGAGCTGTTTTTT.

The rearrangement uses TRBV11-2 and TRBJ2-4, with 7 positions matching TRBD2. Looked up from germline, CDR1 is SGHAT and CDR2 is FQNNGV. Trimming took 0 bases from V and 0 from J; bases not matched to a gene: 2. The CDR3 is made up of 16 amino acids. DNA of the CDR3: TGTGCCAGCAGCTTAGAGGGAGGGCTAGCCAAAAACATTCAGTACTTC. Residues: CASSLEGGLAKNIQYF.

The J gene is TRBJ2-4, the V gene TRBV3-1 (or the pseudogene TRBV3-2); D is ambiguous. The V gene's germline CDR1 is LGHDT and CDR2 YNNKEL (reference sequence). The CDR3 is made up of 11 amino acids. Trimming took off 0 bases at V and 7 bases at J, with 1 base between the two ends. The CDR3 spells CASSQENIQYF. CDR3 DNA sequence: TGTGCCAGCAGCCAAGAGAACATTCAGTACTTC.

The genes are TRBV7-2 and TRBJ2-1, with no clear D. Trimming took 5 bases from V and 10 from J, leaving 15 bases between them. The germline V gene encodes CDR1 SGHTA and CDR2 FQGNSA. CDR3 size: 13 residues. For the CDR3, the DNA is TGTGCCAGCAGCATTCAGCCCGTCGGCGAGCAGTTCTTC. Translated, it gives CASSIQPVGEQFF. Variable domain in full (rest from reference TRBV7-2 and TRBJ2-1): GAGVSQSPSNKVTEKGKDVELRCDPISGHTALYWYRQSLGQGLEFLIYFQGNSAPDKSGLPSDRFSAERTGGSVSTLTIQRTQQEDSAVYLCASSIQPVGEQFFGPGTRLTVL.

This clone came up once. The rearrangement uses TRBV15 and TRBJ2-6; the D is unclear. The germline V gene encodes CDR1 LNHNV and CDR2 YYDKDF (reference sequence). The CDR3 is 13 residues long. V was shortened by 5 bases and J by 0 bases, with 2 bases between the two germline ends. The CDR3 DNA is TGTGCCACCAGCTTCTCTGGGGCCAACGTCCTGACTTTC. Translation: CATSFSGANVLTF.

The rearrangement uses TRBV5-6 and TRBJ2-5, with 15 positions matching TRBD2. V lost 4 bases, J lost 4 bases, and 8 bases stayed unmatched. Germline assignment: CDR1 SGHDT and CDR2 YYEEEE. The length of the CDR3 is 17 residues. The CDR3, as DNA: TGTGCCAGCAGCCCTGGACTAGCGGGGGGGCGAGGAGAGACCCAGTACTTC. Its translation: CASSPGLAGGRGETQYF.

This clone was observed once. J is TRBJ1-1 and V is TRBV29-1; D ambiguous. Per germline, CDR1 SQVTM and CDR2 ANQGSEA. The ends were cut back, 1 base at V and 1 base at J, with 7 bases in the middle. The CDR3 has 13 residues. DNA of the CDR3: TGCAGCGTTGAAGCGGACGGGAACACTGAAGCTTTCTTT. It encodes CSVEADGNTEAFF. The entire variable domain, with the rest obtained from reference TRBV29-1 and TRBJ1-1, is as follows: SAVISQKPSRDICQRGTSLTIQCQVDSQVTMMFWYRQQPGQSLTLIATANQGSEATYESGFVIDKFPISRPNLTFSTLTVSNMSPEDSSIYLCSVEADGNTEAFFGQGTRLTVV.

The chain recombines TRBV19 with TRBJ2-1, with TRBD1 matching over 9 bases. Germline V gives CDR1 LNHDA, CDR2 SQIVND (reference sequence). The CDR3 has 15 residues. The J segment lost 7 bases and the V segment lost 7 bases, leaving 11 bases of the junction unmatched. The CDR3: CASIGIGQGINEQFF. The DNA for the CDR3 is TGTGCCAGTATAGGGATTGGACAGGGGATAAATGAGCAGTTCTTC.

The rearrangement links TRBV2 to TRBJ2-7; a possible D gene is TRBD1 (6 bases). The CDR3 runs to 12 residues. V was pared by 7 bases and J by 5 bases, with 12 bases between. Germline CDR1 SNHLY, CDR2 FYNNEI. Here the CDR3 reads CASKWDTHEQYF. In DNA, the CDR3 is TGTGCCAGCAAGTGGGACACTCACGAGCAGTACTTC.